One sample yielded the 17 T cell receptor beta chains listed below, sequenced in a study of beta chain features in type 1 diabetes. Whole-study results and caveats: Type 1 diabetes patients had moderately but significantly shorter TCRB CDR3s in all four CD4+ subsets.

Expressed TCRB transcripts were sequenced because the isolated RNA had all been reverse transcribed beforehand. Clones were sequenced by immunoSEQ multiplex PCR, and TCRdb holds only the in-frame ones, with some missing. The repertoire holds 300,000 or so clones, with roughly 13% as singletons. What these receptors recognize is not known. Sequencing input: naive CD4+ T cells from blood. Receptors originate from a woman between 18 and 30 years old with type 1 diabetes.

The rearrangement uses TRBV2 and TRBJ2-3; 10 bases agree with TRBD1. The trim removed 5 bases at V and 4 bases at J, leaving 6 bases unmatched. This CDR3 has 15 residues. Germline loops: CDR1 SNHLY, CDR2 FYNNEI. The CDR3 sequence is CASSRDRGLADTQYF. As DNA, the CDR3 is TGTGCCAGCAGTAGGGACAGGGGTTTAGCAGATACGCAGTATTTT.

In this sample, this clone turned up a few times. This chain connects TRBV2 to TRBJ2-7; no clear D. V shed 2 bases and J shed 3 bases, with 5 bases lying between them. Germline CDR1 SNHLY, CDR2 FYNNEI. CDR3 size: 12 residues. This CDR3 is CASSETYYEQYF. The CDR3 DNA is TGTGCCAGCAGTGAAACTTACTACGAGCAGTACTTC.

In its sample, this clone was seen a few times. The chain is built from TRBV27 and TRBJ1-1, with TRBD1 matching over 8 bases. Germline values: CDR1 MNHEY, CDR2 SMNVEV (reference sequence). V gave up 2 bases and J gave up 6 bases; unmatched junction bases: 5. The CDR3 spans 14 residues. The CDR3 is CASSLRQGSAEAFF. The DNA of the CDR3 is TGTGCCAGCAGTTTACGACAGGGGAGCGCTGAAGCTTTCTTT.

The V gene is TRBV5-1, the J gene TRBJ2-1; 10 bases fit TRBD2. The germline V gene encodes CDR1 SGHRS and CDR2 YFSETQ. The CDR3 length is 17 residues. V lost 4 bases to trimming and J lost 9 bases; unmatched junction nucleotides: 16. CDR3 loop: CASSHGKEREGQGEQFF. The CDR3 DNA sequence: TGCGCCAGCAGCCACGGAAAAGAGCGGGAGGGCCAGGGTGAGCAGTTCTTC.

The chain carries TRBV7-2 and TRBJ2-2, with D possibly matching TRBD2 (5 bases). Trimming took 5 bases from V and 0 from J, leaving 13 bases between them. The CDR3 is 16 residues long. The germline V gene has CDR1 SGHTA and CDR2 FQGNSA. This CDR3 is CASSPPGLSNTGELFF. The CDR3 coding sequence is TGTGCCAGCAGCCCGCCAGGACTCTCGAACACCGGGGAGCTGTTTTTT.

The chain couples TRBV5-1 to TRBJ1-2, with 7 bases aligning to TRBD1. Trimming at V came to 3 bases and at J to 0 bases, leaving 8 bases not matched to a gene. The germline CDR1 and CDR2 sequences are SGHRS and YFSETQ. The CDR3 consists of 16 residues. CDR3 sequence: CASSWGTAHSNYGYTF. CDR3 DNA: TGCGCCAGCAGCTGGGGGACAGCCCATTCTAACTATGGCTACACCTTC.

The J gene is TRBJ1-1, the V gene TRBV7-9; the D gene is possibly TRBD1 (5 bases). Germline V gives CDR1 SEHNR, CDR2 FQNEAQ (reference sequence). The CDR3 is 18 residues long. Trimming shortened V by 0 bases and J by 0 bases, and 17 bases separated the two germline ends. The CDR3 DNA follows: TGTGCCAGCAGCTTAGCCCGGGGGATGCGGGCTATGAACACTGAAGCTTTCTTT. This codes for CASSLARGMRAMNTEAFF. The complete variable domain, with remaining parts taken from reference TRBV7-9 and TRBJ1-1, reads DTGVSQNPRHKITKRGQNVTFRCDPISEHNRLYWYRQTLGQGPEFLTYFQNEAQLEKSRLLSDRFSAERPKGSFSTLEIQRTEQGDSAMYLCASSLARGMRAMNTEAFFGQGTRLTVV.

The chain employs TRBV18 and TRBJ1-1, with D possibly TRBD1 on 5 matching bases. Germline V gene sequence: CDR1 KGHSH, CDR2 LQKENI. Trimming removed 3 bases at V and 0 bases at J, with 17 bases between. The CDR3 contains 17 residues. CDR3 coding DNA: TGTGCCAGCTCACCCGTACCGATGGGGGGTATGAACACTGAAGCTTTCTTT. Translated, it gives CASSPVPMGGMNTEAFF.

V usage is TRBV7-2 and J usage is TRBJ1-1, with TRBD1 as a possible D gene (5 bases). V was shortened by 4 bases and J by 4 bases, with 13 bases between the two germline ends. Germline lookup yields CDR1 SGHTA and CDR2 FQGNSA. The CDR3 extends over 14 amino acids. The CDR3 here is CASSWSGARTEAFF. CDR3 in DNA: TGTGCCAGCAGCTGGAGCGGGGCGCGCACTGAAGCTTTCTTT.

The chain uses TRBV30 and TRBJ2-7; 9 bases are shared with TRBD1. The V gene end was trimmed by 1 base and the J gene end by 4 bases; junction bases not matched to a gene: 8. CDR1 is GTSNPN and CDR2 is SVGIG in the germline V gene (reference sequence). The CDR3 covers 15 residues. This chain's CDR3 is CAWSGARDREYEQYF. The DNA for the CDR3 is TGTGCCTGGAGTGGGGCCAGGGACAGGGAGTACGAGCAGTACTTC.

The chain joins TRBV28 to TRBJ1-1; 7 nucleotides match TRBD1. Germline trimming cut 6 bases from V and 5 bases from J; bases unmatched to any gene: 12. The V gene's germline CDR1 is MDHEN and CDR2 SYDVKM. This CDR3 spans 15 amino acids. The CDR3 DNA follows: TGTGCCAGCAGCCCCCCGGGACAGAGTAGTACTGAAGCTTTCTTT. As protein: CASSPPGQSSTEAFF.

Only a few counts were recorded for this clone. The CDR3: CASSPGTGDMISYEQYV. DNA of the CDR3: TGTGCCAGCAGTCCCGGGACAGGGGACATGATCTCCTACGAGCAGTACGTC. The rearrangement uses TRBV21-1 and TRBJ2-7; no check of the table's D call, TRBD1, against the DNA was made. TRBV21-1 is shown as a pseudogene. The CDR3 is made up of 17 amino acids.

This clone was recorded only once. The J gene is TRBJ2-7, the V gene TRBV28; D not resolved. Germline lookup yields CDR1 MDHEN and CDR2 SYDVKM. The CDR3 spans 15 residues. Trimming removed 6 bases from V and 3 bases from J, with 18 bases in between. DNA for the CDR3: TGTGCCAGCAGCCGACGACGGAGTTATTACTACGAGCAGTACTTC. It yields the protein CASSRRRSYYYEQYF.

This chain uses TRBV9 with TRBJ1-2; no reliable D call. Trimming took 1 base from V and 2 from J, leaving 12 bases between them. There are 15 residues in the CDR3. CDR1 and CDR2 (germline): SGDLS, YYNGEE. CDR3 in amino acids: CASSVRTDENYGYTF. CDR3 bases: TGTGCCAGCAGCGTACGCACAGACGAAAACTATGGCTACACCTTC.

This chain links TRBV11-2 with TRBJ2-2; 9 bases line up with TRBD1. CDR1 is SGHAT and CDR2 is FQNNGV in the germline V gene. V shed 4 bases, J shed 8 bases, and the junction held 8 bases outside the gene matches. CDR3 size: 15 residues. CDR3 sequence (DNA): TGTGCCAGCAGCTCAAACAGGGGGCCAGGAGGGGAGCTGTTTTTT. Protein: CASSSNRGPGGELFF. The full variable domain, with the rest looked up from reference TRBV11-2 and TRBJ2-2, is EAGVAQSPRYKIIEKRQSVAFWCNPISGHATLYWYQQILGQGPKLLIQFQNNGVVDDSQLPKDRFSAERLKGVDSTLKIQPAKLEDSAVYLCASSSNRGPGGELFFGEGSRLTVL.

The chain couples TRBV28 to TRBJ1-2; 8 bases are shared with TRBD1. Trimming removed 7 bases from V and 8 bases from J; junction bases left unmatched: 9. This CDR3 is 13 amino acids long. From germline, CDR1 is MDHEN and CDR2 SYDVKM. The CDR3, as DNA: TGTGCCAGCATCGCGGCGGACAGGGACGGCTACACCTTC. Its protein product is CASIAADRDGYTF.

This clone was seen a few times. The chain has TRBV4-2 and TRBJ2-2, with D possibly matching TRBD1 (5 bases). Between the trimmed V and J ends, which lost 0 bases and 9 bases, there was a span of 11 bases. CDR3 size: 14 residues. In germline, CDR1 is LGHNA, CDR2 YNFKEQ. CDR3 residues: CASSQDRGGRELFF. In nucleotides, the CDR3 is TGTGCCAGCAGCCAAGATAGGGGCGGCCGGGAGCTGTTTTTT.